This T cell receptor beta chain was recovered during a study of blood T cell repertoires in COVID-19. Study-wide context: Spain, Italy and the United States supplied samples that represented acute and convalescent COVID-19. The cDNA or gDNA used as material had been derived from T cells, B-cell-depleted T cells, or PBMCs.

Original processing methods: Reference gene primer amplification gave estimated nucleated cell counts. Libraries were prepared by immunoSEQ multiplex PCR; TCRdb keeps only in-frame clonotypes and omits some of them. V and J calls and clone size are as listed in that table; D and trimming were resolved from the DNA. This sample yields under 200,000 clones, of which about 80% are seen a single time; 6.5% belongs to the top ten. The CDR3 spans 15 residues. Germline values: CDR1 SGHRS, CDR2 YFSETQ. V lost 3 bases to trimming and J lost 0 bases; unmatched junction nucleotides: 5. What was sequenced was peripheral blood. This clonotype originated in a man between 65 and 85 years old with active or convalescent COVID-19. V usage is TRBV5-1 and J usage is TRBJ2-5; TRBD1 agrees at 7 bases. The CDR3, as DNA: TGCGCCAGCAGCTCCGGGACAGTGTACCAAGAGACCCAGTACTTC. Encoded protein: CASSSGTVYQETQYF.